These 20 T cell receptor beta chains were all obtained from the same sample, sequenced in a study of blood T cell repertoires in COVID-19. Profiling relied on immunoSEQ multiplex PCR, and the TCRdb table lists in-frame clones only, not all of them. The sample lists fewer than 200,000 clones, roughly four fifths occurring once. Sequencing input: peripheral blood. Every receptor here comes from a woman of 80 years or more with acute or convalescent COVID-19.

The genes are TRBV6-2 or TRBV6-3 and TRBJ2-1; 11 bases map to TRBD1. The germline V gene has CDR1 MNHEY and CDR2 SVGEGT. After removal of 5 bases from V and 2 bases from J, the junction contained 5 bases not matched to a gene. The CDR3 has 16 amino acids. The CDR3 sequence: CASSRLGQGAYNEQFF. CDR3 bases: TGTGCCAGCAGTCGTCTGGGACAGGGGGCCTACAATGAGCAGTTCTTC.

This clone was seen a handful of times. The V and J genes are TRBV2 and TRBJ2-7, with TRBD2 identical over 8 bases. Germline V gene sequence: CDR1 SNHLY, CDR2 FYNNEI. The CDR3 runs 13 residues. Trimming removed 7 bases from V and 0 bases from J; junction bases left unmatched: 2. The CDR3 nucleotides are TGTGCCAGCATTAGCGGGATCTCCTACGAGCAGTACTTC. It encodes CASISGISYEQYF. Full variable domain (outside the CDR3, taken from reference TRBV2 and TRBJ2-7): EPEVTQTPSHQVTQMGQEVILRCVPISNHLYFYWYRQILGQKVEFLVSFYNNEISEKSEIFDDQFSVERPDGSNFTLKIRSTKLEDSAMYFCASISGISYEQYFGPGTRLTVT.

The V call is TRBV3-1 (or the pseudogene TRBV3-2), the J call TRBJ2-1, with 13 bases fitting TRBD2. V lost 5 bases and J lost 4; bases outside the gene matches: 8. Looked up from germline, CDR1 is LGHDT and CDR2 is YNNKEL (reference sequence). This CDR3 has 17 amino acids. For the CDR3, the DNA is TGTGCCAGCAGCTACTCGCCGGGACTAGCGGGGTACAATGAGCAGTTCTTC. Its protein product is CASSYSPGLAGYNEQFF.

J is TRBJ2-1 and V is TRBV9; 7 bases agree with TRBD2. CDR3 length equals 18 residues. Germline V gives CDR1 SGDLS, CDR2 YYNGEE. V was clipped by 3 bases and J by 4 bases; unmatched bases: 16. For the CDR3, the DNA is TGTGCCAGCAGCGCCCTAGGTCCAGCGGGATTCGATTACAATGAGCAGTTCTTC. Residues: CASSALGPAGFDYNEQFF.

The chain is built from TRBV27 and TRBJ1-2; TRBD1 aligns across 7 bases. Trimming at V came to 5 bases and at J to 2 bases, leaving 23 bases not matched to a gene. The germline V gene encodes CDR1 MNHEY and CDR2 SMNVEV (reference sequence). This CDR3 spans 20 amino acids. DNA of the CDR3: TGTGCCAGCAGTCTAAGGGCTGGGTTGATTGGACAGGCTAGGAACTATGGCTACACCTTC. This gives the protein CASSLRAGLIGQARNYGYTF.

The CDR3 sequence is CASSSEARRVGYTF. The CDR3 nucleotides read TGTGCCAGCAGTTCCGAAGCACGGAGAGTGGGCTACACCTTC. This chain uses TRBV6-2 or TRBV6-3 with TRBJ1-2; D is undetermined. Germline CDR1 MNHEY, CDR2 SVGEGT. With 4 bases removed from V and 8 bases from J, the gap between germline ends came to 17 bases. The CDR3 is 14 amino acids.

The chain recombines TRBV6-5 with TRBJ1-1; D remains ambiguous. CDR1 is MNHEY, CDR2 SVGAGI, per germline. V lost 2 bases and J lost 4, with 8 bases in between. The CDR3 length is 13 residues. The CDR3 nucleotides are TGTGCCAGCAGTTACGGTCGAGGCACTGAAGCTTTCTTT. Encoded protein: CASSYGRGTEAFF.

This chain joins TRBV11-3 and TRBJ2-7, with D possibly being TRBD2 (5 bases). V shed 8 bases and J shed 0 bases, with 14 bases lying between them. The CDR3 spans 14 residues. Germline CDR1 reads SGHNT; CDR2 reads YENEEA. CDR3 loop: CASSLGEPSYEQYF. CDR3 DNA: TGTGCCAGCTCCTTGGGAGAGCCCTCCTACGAGCAGTACTTC.

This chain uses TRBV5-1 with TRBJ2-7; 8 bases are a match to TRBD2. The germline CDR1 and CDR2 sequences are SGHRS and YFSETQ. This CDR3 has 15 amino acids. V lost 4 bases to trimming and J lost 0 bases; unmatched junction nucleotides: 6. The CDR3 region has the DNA TGCGCCAGCAGCATTAGCGGGGTAAGCTCCTACGAGCAGTACTTC. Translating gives CASSISGVSSYEQYF.

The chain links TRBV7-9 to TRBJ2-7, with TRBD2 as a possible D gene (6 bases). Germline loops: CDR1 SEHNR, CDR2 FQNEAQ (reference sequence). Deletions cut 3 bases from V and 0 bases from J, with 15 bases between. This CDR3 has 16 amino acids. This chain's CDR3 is CASSFRGDSTSYEQYF. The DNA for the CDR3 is TGTGCCAGCAGCTTTAGAGGGGACTCCACCTCCTACGAGCAGTACTTC.

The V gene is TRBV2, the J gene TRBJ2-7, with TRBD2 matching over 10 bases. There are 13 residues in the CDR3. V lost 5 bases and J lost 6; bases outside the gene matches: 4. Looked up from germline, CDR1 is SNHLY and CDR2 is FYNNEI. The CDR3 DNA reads TGTGCCAGCAGTCCCTCTAGCGGGAGCGAGCAGTACTTC. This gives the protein CASSPSSGSEQYF.

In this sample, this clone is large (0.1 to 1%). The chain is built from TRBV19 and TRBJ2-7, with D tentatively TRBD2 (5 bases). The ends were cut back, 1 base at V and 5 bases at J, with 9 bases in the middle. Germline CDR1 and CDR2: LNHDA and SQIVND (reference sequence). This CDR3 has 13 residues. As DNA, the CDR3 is TGTGCCAGTAGTATAGCATGGGGAGACGAGCAGTACTTC. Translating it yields CASSIAWGDEQYF.

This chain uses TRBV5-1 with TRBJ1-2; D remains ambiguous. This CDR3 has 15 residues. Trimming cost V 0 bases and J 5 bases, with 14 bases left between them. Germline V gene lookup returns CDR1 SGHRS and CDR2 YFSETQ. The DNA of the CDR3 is TGCGCCAGCAGCTTGGTTGCGGATTCGGGGTATGGCTACACCTTC. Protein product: CASSLVADSGYGYTF.

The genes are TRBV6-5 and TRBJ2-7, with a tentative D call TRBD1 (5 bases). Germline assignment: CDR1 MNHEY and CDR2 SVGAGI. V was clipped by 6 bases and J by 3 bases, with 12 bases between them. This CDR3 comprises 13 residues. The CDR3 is CASSPDSIYEQYF. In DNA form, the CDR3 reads TGTGCCAGCAGCCCCGACAGTATCTACGAGCAGTACTTC.

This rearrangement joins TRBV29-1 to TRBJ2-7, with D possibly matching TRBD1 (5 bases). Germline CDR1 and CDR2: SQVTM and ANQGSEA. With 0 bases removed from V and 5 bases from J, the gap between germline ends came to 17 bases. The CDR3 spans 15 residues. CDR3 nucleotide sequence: TGCAGCGTTGAAGATAGGGTGACAGAAACCAACGAGCAGTACTTC. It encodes CSVEDRVTETNEQYF.

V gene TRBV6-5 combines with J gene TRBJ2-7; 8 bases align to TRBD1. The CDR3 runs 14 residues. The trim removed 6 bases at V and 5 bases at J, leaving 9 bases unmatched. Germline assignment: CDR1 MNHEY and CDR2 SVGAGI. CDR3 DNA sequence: TGTGCCAGCAGCCGTCGGACAGGGACTGACGAGCAGTACTTC. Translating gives CASSRRTGTDEQYF.

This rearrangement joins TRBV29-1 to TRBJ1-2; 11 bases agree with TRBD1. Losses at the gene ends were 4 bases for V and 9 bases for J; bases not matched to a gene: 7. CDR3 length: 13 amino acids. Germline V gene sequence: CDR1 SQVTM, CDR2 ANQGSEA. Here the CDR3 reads CSVGDRGFLSYTF. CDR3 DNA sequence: TGCAGCGTTGGGGACAGGGGGTTTCTGAGCTACACCTTC.

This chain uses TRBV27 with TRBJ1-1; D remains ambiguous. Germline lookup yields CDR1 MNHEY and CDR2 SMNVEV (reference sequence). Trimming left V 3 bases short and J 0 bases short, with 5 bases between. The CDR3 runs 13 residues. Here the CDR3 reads CASSFGLNTEAFF. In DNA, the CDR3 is TGTGCCAGCAGTTTTGGCCTGAACACTGAAGCTTTCTTT.

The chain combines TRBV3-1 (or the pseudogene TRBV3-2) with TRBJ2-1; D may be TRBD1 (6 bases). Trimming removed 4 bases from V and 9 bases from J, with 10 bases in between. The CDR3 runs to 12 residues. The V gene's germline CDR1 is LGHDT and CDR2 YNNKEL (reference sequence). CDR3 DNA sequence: TGTGCCAGCAGCCCCCTAGGGGGTGAGCAGTTCTTC. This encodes CASSPLGGEQFF.

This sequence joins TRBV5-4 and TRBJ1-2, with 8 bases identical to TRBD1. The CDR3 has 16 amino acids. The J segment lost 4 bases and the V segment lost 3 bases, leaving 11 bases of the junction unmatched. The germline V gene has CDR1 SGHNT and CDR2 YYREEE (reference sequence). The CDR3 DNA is TGTGCCAGCAGCTCGGCCATGGGACAGGCCCTCTATGGCTACACCTTC. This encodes CASSSAMGQALYGYTF.